Listed here are 27 T cell receptor beta chains from one sample, sequenced in a study of T cell responses to AZD1222 COVID-19 vaccine. Clones were sequenced by immunoSEQ multiplex PCR, and TCRdb holds only the in-frame ones, with some missing. There are about 62,000 clones in the sample; approximately 90% occur only once, and just under 5% lies in the top ten. The sequencing here drew on peripheral blood, taken on day 0 of AZD1222 vaccination. These receptors all come from an adult in good health.

The V and J genes are TRBV9 and TRBJ1-4; 7 bases fit TRBD1. V was pared by 4 bases and J by 7 bases, with 10 bases of the junction left unmatched. CDR1 SGDLS and CDR2 YYNGEE come from the germline V gene. CDR3 length equals 15 residues. In nucleotides, the CDR3 is TGTGCCAGCAGCCCCACAGGGGTAAGGAGTGAAAAACTGTTTTTT. This gives the protein CASSPTGVRSEKLFF.

In its sample, this clone was seen once. This chain joins TRBV25-1 and TRBJ2-3; TRBD1 or TRBD2 may be the D gene (5 bases each). Germline V gives CDR1 MGHDK, CDR2 SYGVNS. V lost 7 bases and J 3 bases, leaving 14 bases between the germline ends. The CDR3 extends over 14 amino acids. The CDR3 DNA reads TGTGCCAGCATTAGTTCCGGGGCTACAGATACGCAGTATTTT. It encodes CASISSGATDTQYF.

The chain carries TRBV5-6 and TRBJ1-2; D perhaps matches TRBD1 (5 bases). Germline V CDR1 and CDR2: SGHDT, YYEEEE. V was shortened by 2 bases and J by 4 bases, with 12 bases between the two germline ends. The CDR3 contains 14 residues. In nucleotides, the CDR3 is TGTGCCAGCAGCTTAAACTCAGGGTTCTATGGCTACACCTTC. Translated: CASSLNSGFYGYTF.

The chain employs TRBV2 and TRBJ1-2; TRBD1 agrees at 7 bases. Trimming at V came to 6 bases and at J to 8 bases, leaving 9 bases not matched to a gene. The CDR3 extends over 13 amino acids. From germline, CDR1 is SNHLY and CDR2 FYNNEI. The DNA for the CDR3 is TGTGCCAGCAGCCTACGACAGGGAGGAGGCTACACCTTC. Translation gives CASSLRQGGGYTF.

The genes are TRBV19 and TRBJ1-2; D might be TRBD1 (5 bases). CDR1 is LNHDA and CDR2 is SQIVND in the germline V gene (reference sequence). Trimming removed 1 base from V and 8 bases from J, with 11 bases in between. The CDR3 has 13 residues. CDR3 sequence reads: CASSIVGVGGYTF. CDR3 nucleotides: TGTGCCAGTAGTATAGTAGGGGTAGGCGGCTACACCTTC.

CDR3 protein: CASSPQGFGGYGYTF. CDR3 bases: TGTGCCAGCAGTCCTCAGGGGTTCGGGGGGTATGGCTACACCTTC. This chain links TRBV6-5 with TRBJ1-2; D may be TRBD1 (6 bases). Germline V lookup: CDR1 MNHEY, CDR2 SVGAGI. The CDR3 contains 15 residues. V lost 5 bases and J 5 bases, leaving 18 bases between the germline ends.

The chain links TRBV5-4 to TRBJ1-4, with 8 bases identical to TRBD1. CDR1 is SGHNT and CDR2 is YYREEE in the germline V gene (reference sequence). The CDR3 has 13 residues. V lost 4 bases and J lost 5; bases outside the gene matches: 1. The CDR3, as DNA: TGTGCCAGCAGCAGGGACAGGAATGAAAAACTGTTTTTT. It translates to CASSRDRNEKLFF.

V and J are TRBV18 and TRBJ1-2; D gene ambiguous. The germline V gene encodes CDR1 KGHSH and CDR2 LQKENI. V lost 5 bases and J 2 bases, leaving 6 bases between the germline ends. This CDR3 comprises 12 residues. CDR3 residues: CASSTNNYGYTF. CDR3 DNA: TGTGCCAGCTCAACTAACAACTATGGCTACACCTTC.

This chain connects TRBV5-1 to TRBJ2-3; TRBD2 matches at 10 bases. Germline loops: CDR1 SGHRS, CDR2 YFSETQ. The CDR3 totals 16 residues. V shed 5 bases, J shed 0 bases, and the junction held 6 bases outside the gene matches. CDR3 bases: TGCGCCAGCAGTAAGGGACTAGCGACAAGCACAGATACGCAGTATTTT. It encodes CASSKGLATSTDTQYF. The complete variable domain, with remaining parts taken from reference TRBV5-1 and TRBJ2-3, reads KAGVTQTPRYLIKTRGQQVTLSCSPISGHRSVSWYQQTPGQGLQFLFEYFSETQRNKGNFPGRFSGRQFSNSRSEMNVSTLELGDSALYLCASSKGLATSTDTQYFGPGTRLTVL.

The chain employs TRBV18 and TRBJ2-7; perhaps D is TRBD1 or TRBD2 (5 bases each). Germline V gives CDR1 KGHSH, CDR2 LQKENI. The length of the CDR3 is 14 residues. V was pared by 4 bases and J by 2 bases, with 12 bases between. The CDR3 sequence: CASSLRDGTYEQYF. DNA of the CDR3: TGTGCCAGCTCACTCCGGGACGGGACCTACGAGCAGTACTTC.

V and J are TRBV18 and TRBJ1-1; 7 nucleotides align to TRBD1. The V gene's germline CDR1 is KGHSH and CDR2 LQKENI. CDR3 length: 14 amino acids. The J segment lost 7 bases and the V segment lost 3 bases, leaving 8 bases of the junction unmatched. The CDR3 loop is CASSPSGQGVEAFF. For the CDR3, the DNA is TGTGCCAGCTCACCGTCCGGGCAGGGGGTTGAAGCTTTCTTT.

J is TRBJ1-5 and V is TRBV19, with TRBD1 matching 11 bases. This CDR3 is built from 16 residues. Losses at the gene ends were 4 bases for V and 4 bases for J; bases not matched to a gene: 6. The germline V gene has CDR1 LNHDA and CDR2 SQIVND (reference sequence). CDR3 in amino acids: CASSTQGQGGNQPQHF. Here the CDR3 DNA reads TGTGCCAGTAGTACCCAGGGACAGGGGGGGAATCAGCCCCAGCATTTT.

The chain combines TRBV5-6 with TRBJ1-6, with 11 bases matching TRBD1. With V trimmed by 6 bases and J by 10 bases, 9 bases remained unmatched. CDR1 is SGHDT and CDR2 is YYEEEE in the germline V gene. The CDR3 is 15 residues long. The CDR3 nucleotides are TGTGCCAGCAATGTTGGGGGACAGGGGGTCTCACCCCTCCACTTT. Protein product: CASNVGGQGVSPLHF. Full variable domain (rest looked up from reference TRBV5-6 and TRBJ1-6): DAGVTQSPTHLIKTRGQQVTLRCSPKSGHDTVSWYQQALGQGPQFIFQYYEEEERQRGNFPDRFSGHQFPNYSSELNVNALLLGDSALYLCASNVGGQGVSPLHFGNGTRLTVT.

Concerning this clone: The junction departs from the called germline gene at one end, perhaps through a read error. V gene TRBV2 combines with J gene TRBJ1-5; TRBD1 aligns across 7 bases. This CDR3 comprises 14 residues. Germline CDR1 SNHLY, CDR2 FYNNEI. CDR3 region: CASTENRGTQPQHF. CDR3 DNA: TGTGCCAGCACTGAAAACAGGGGCACTCAGCCCCAGCATTTT.

The gene calls are TRBV12-3 or TRBV12-4 and TRBJ1-2, with D uncertain. The CDR3 contains 11 residues. V was pared by 0 bases and J by 4 bases, with 0 bases between. The CDR3 region has the DNA TGTGCCAGCAGTTTAGCCTATGGCTACACCTTC. The encoded protein is CASSLAYGYTF.

The CDR3: CASSLSAGHYEQYF. DNA for the CDR3: TGTGCCAGCAGCTTGTCAGCGGGGCACTACGAGCAGTACTTC. The genes are TRBV6-5 and TRBJ2-7, with 7 bases fitting TRBD2. Germline trimming cut 6 bases from V and 3 bases from J; bases unmatched to any gene: 8. Germline V CDR1 and CDR2: MNHEY, SVGAGI. The CDR3 consists of 14 residues.

V gene TRBV9 combines with J gene TRBJ2-7; D unclear. Germline CDR1 is SGDLS and CDR2 is YYNGEE. V was trimmed by 0 bases and J by 2 bases, leaving 12 bases between them. This CDR3 comprises 15 residues. CDR3 sequence: CASSVVRPGPYEQYF. The DNA for the CDR3 is TGTGCCAGCAGCGTAGTCCGCCCCGGACCCTACGAGCAGTACTTC.

CDR3 bases: TGTGCCAGCGGCACTAGTGGGCAAGAGACCCAGTACTTC. Translated: CASGTSGQETQYF. The V and J genes are TRBV6-6 and TRBJ2-5; D perhaps matches TRBD2 (5 bases). The ends were cut back, 8 bases at V and 2 bases at J, with 12 bases in the middle. Germline V gene sequence: CDR1 MNHNY, CDR2 SVGAGI (reference sequence). The CDR3 totals 13 residues.

The chain has TRBV11-2 and TRBJ2-2; D is uncertain. The CDR3 spans 13 residues. The V end lost 5 bases, the J end lost 0 bases, and 4 bases lay between the germline ends. Germline V CDR1 and CDR2: SGHAT, FQNNGV. The CDR3 is CASSGTNTGELFF. For the CDR3, the DNA is TGTGCCAGCAGCGGGACGAACACCGGGGAGCTGTTTTTT.

This clone showed up just once. The V and J genes are TRBV7-9 and TRBJ1-1, with 7 bases lining up with TRBD1. CDR3 size: 13 residues. With V trimmed by 3 bases and J by 11 bases, 9 bases remained unmatched. Germline V gives CDR1 SEHNR, CDR2 FQNEAQ (reference sequence). CDR3 region: CASSLETGRYAFF. The DNA for the CDR3 is TGTGCCAGCAGCTTGGAGACAGGGCGGTATGCTTTCTTT.

The CDR3 region is CASTEGLSEAFF. In nucleotides, the CDR3 is TGTGCCAGCACCGAGGGTCTTAGTGAAGCTTTCTTT. This chain links TRBV2 with TRBJ1-1, with D unresolved. The CDR3 runs to 12 residues. The germline gives CDR1 SNHLY, CDR2 FYNNEI. Deletions cut 7 bases from V and 7 bases from J, with 13 bases between.

This chain joins TRBV19 and TRBJ1-1; D remains unclear. The CDR3 has 14 amino acids. CDR1 is LNHDA, CDR2 SQIVND, per germline (reference sequence). V was clipped by 1 base and J by 6 bases, with 12 bases between them. The CDR3 DNA is TGTGCCAGTAGTATAGGGTACATAACGGCTGAAGCTTTCTTT. Encoded protein: CASSIGYITAEAFF.

The chain carries TRBV20-1 and TRBJ1-1; D remains unclear. This CDR3 is 13 amino acids long. Trimming removed 3 bases from V and 2 bases from J, with 10 bases in between. CDR1 DFQATT and CDR2 SNEGSKA come from the germline V gene (reference sequence). CDR3 DNA sequence: TGCAGTGCTAGTGTCGGTTTTAACACTGAAGCTTTCTTT. Amino acid sequence: CSASVGFNTEAFF.

This chain uses TRBV6-5 with TRBJ1-1, with D unresolved. Trimming took off 2 bases at V and 1 base at J, with 5 bases between the two ends. There are 13 residues in the CDR3. Germline V gene sequence: CDR1 MNHEY, CDR2 SVGAGI. DNA of the CDR3: TGTGCCAGCAGTTACGGACGGAACACTGAAGCTTTCTTT. It specifies CASSYGRNTEAFF.

This rearrangement joins TRBV29-1 to TRBJ2-5; D gene uncertain. Germline CDR1 is SQVTM and CDR2 is ANQGSEA. The CDR3 runs 12 residues. In nucleotides, the CDR3 is TGCGCCTATGACGTGGGTTGGGAGACCCAGTACTTC. It specifies CAYDVGWETQYF.

The rearrangement links TRBV3-1 (or the pseudogene TRBV3-2) to TRBJ1-2, with TRBD1 matching over 8 bases. CDR1 is LGHDT, CDR2 YNNKEL, per germline (reference sequence). V was clipped by 4 bases and J by 5 bases; unmatched bases: 6. The CDR3 runs 14 residues. The CDR3 protein is CASSPWTGTYGYTF. CDR3 nucleotide sequence: TGTGCCAGCAGCCCGTGGACAGGGACTTATGGCTACACCTTC.

J is TRBJ2-7 and V is TRBV6-5, with 7 bases aligning to TRBD2. Per germline, CDR1 MNHEY and CDR2 SVGAGI. The CDR3 has 14 amino acids. Trimming removed 6 bases from V and 2 bases from J; junction bases left unmatched: 7. CDR3 region: CASRKPSGPYEQYF. CDR3 nucleotides: TGTGCCAGCAGGAAACCTAGCGGTCCCTACGAGCAGTACTTC.